The T cell receptor (beta chain) under discussion was sequenced for a study of immune heterogeneity within non-small cell lung tumors. General study findings and limits: Individual patients showed largely nonoverlapping sets of high-frequency T-cell receptor beta clonotypes. For local T-cell clonality, the correlation with local tumor mutational burden was moderate but significant (R around 0.3).

This clonotype was seen more than once but under ten times. The antigen is not known. The template consisted of bulk tumor genomic DNA, with about 620 ng used per sample. In surgery, several biopsies were collected from each primary tumor at widely spaced sites. Untreated, newly diagnosed non-small cell lung cancer patients underwent curative surgery. Multiplex PCR amplified the TCR beta CDR3 region. Its first round ran for about 10 cycles with 32 V and 13 J primers. TCRdb fed the multiplex PCR reads into MiXCR, producing one record per CDR3 protein. The sample contains approximately 9,600 distinct CDR3 sequences, about 26% of which appear only once. The CDR3 spans 15 residues. CDR1 SGHKS and CDR2 YYEKEE come from the germline V gene (reference sequence). Trimming at V came to 5 bases and at J to 4 bases, leaving 3 bases not matched to a gene.

This chain connects TRBV5-5 to TRBJ2-6; the match to TRBD1 covers 10 bases. This receptor was identified in a woman between 45 and 65 years old with non-small cell lung cancer. The sample comprised lung tumor tissue. In DNA, the CDR3 is TGTGCCAGCAGTGGGACAGGGGCCGGGGCCAACGTCCTGACTTTC. Translated, it gives CASSGTGAGANVLTF.